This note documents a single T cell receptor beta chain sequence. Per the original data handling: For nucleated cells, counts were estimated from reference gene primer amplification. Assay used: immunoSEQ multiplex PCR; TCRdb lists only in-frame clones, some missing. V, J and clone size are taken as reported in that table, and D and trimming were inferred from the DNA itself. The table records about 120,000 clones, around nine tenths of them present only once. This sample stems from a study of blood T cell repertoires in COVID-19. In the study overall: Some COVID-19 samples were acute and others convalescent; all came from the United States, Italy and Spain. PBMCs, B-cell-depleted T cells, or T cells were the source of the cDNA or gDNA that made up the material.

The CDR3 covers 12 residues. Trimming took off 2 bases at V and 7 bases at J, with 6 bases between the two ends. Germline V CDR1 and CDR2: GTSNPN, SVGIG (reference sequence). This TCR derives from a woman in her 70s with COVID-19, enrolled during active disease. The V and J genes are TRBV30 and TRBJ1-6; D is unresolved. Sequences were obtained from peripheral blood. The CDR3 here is CAWSLQNSPLHF. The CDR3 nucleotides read TGTGCCTGGAGTTTACAGAATTCACCCCTCCACTTT.